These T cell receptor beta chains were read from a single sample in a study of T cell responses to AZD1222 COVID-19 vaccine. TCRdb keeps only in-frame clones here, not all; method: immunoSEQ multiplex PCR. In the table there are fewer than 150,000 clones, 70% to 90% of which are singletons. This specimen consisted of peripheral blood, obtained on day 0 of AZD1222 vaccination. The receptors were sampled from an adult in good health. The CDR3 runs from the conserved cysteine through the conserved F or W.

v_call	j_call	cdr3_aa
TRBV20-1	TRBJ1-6	CSASLSDNSPLHF
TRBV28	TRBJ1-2	CASTLGVGMGTGDYGYTF
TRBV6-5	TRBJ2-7	CASSYQDRTSSEQYF
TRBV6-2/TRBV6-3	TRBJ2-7	CASSYSGSKVNEQYF
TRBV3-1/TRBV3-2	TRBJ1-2	CASSQPSGDRGYGYTF
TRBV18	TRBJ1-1	CASSPFGARNTEAFF
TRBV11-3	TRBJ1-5	CASSQTRTGGGSNQPQHF
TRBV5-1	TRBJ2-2	CASSLGLVGGTGELFF
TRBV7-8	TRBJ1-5	CASSLGTGNQPQHF
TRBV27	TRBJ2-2	CASTPGGLLIRELFF
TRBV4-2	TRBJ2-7	CASSQDLGEQYF
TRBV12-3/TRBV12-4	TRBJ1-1	CASSRSMNTEAFF
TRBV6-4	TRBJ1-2	CASSPSTGQGYTF
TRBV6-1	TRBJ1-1	CASSDWRGRRTEAFF
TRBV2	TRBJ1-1	CASRFGFGANTEAFF
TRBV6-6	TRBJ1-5	CASNRQPDQPQHF
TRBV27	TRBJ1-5	CATANGQGNQPQHF
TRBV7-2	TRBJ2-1	CASSLDPLRNSYNEQFF
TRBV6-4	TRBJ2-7	CASSDPLVTSGLSYEQYF
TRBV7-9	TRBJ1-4	CASSLNRNEKLFF
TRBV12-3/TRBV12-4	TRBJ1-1	CASSSNSGTVAFF
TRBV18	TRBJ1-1	CASSPLGANTEAFF
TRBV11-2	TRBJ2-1	CARSRGGLAGGGRLEQFF
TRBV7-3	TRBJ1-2	CASSLTGANYGYTF
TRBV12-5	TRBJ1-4	CASGPGLAGNEKLFF
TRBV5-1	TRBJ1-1	CASLPTPPPRYDTEAFF
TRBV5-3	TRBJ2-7	CARSIGTGCAYEQYF
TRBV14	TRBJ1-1	CASSRNWNTEAFF
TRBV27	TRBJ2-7	CASSLGWSSSYEQYF
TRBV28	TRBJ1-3	CASSLSTAGNTIYF
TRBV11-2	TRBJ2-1	CASSAPNGGRSRNEQFF
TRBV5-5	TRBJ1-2	CASSQFATGTSYGYTF
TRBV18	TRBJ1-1	CASSTPRGPTEAFF
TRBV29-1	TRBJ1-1	CSVDPETGNTEAFF
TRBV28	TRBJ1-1	CATQGMRDTEAFF
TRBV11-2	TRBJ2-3	CASSLINGNTQYF
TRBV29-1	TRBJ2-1	CSVEDPSLAGGPSVRFF
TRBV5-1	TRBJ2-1	CASSPHSENPSNEQFF
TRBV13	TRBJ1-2	CASSLPSAIGYTF
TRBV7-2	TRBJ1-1	CASSATVNTEAFF
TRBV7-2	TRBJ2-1	CASSLVGVPFF
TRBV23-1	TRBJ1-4	CASSQNPIPGRIEKLFF
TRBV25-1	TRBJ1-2	CASNERGHPNYGYTF
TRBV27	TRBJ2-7	CASTAIGQGQDEQYF
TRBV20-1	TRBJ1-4	CSASFALGVQANEKLFF